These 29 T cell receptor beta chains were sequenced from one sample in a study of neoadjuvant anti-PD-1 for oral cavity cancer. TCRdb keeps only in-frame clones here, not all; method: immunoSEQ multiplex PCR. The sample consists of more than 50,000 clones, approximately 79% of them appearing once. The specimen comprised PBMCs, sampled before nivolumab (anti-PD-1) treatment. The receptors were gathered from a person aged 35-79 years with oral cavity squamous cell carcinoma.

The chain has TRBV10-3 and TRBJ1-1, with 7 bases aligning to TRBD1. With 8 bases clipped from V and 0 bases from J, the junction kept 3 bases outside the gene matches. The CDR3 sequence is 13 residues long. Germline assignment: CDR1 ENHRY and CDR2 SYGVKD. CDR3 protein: CAIGTALNTEAFF. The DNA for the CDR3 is TGTGCCATCGGGACAGCCTTGAACACTGAAGCTTTCTTT.

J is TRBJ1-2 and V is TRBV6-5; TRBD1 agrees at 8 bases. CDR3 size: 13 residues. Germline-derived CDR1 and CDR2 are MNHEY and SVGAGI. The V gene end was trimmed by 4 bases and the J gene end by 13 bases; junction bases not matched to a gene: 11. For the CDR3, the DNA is TGTGCCAGCAGTTCCGGGACAGGACTATCTGGCACCTTC. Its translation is CASSSGTGLSGTF.

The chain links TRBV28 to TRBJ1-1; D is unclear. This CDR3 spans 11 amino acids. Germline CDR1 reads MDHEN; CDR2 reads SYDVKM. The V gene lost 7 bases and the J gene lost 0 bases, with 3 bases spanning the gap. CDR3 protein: CASTLNTEAFF. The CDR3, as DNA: TGTGCCAGCACCCTGAACACTGAAGCTTTCTTT.

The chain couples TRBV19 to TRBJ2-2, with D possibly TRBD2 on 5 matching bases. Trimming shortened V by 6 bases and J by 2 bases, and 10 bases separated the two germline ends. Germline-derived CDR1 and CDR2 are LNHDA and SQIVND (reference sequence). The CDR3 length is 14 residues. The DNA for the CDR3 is TGTGCCAGTAGGAGCGGCGCCAACACCGGGGAGCTGTTTTTT. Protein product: CASRSGANTGELFF.

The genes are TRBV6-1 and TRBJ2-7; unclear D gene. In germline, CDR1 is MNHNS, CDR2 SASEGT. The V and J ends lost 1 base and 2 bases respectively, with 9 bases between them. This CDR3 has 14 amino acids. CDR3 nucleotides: TGTGCCAGCAGTGAAGGTCGGCTCCCCTACGAGCAGTACTTC. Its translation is CASSEGRLPYEQYF.

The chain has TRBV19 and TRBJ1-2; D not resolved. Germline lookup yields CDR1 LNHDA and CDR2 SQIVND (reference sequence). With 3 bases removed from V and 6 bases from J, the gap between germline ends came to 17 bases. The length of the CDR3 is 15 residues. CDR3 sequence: CASSMGRGKENGYTF. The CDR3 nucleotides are TGTGCCAGTAGTATGGGGAGAGGGAAGGAGAATGGCTACACCTTC.

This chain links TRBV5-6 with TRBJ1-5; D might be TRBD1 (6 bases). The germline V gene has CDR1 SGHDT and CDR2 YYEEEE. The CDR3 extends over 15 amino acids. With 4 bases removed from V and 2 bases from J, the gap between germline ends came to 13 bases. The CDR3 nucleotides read TGTGCCAGCAGCCAGACGGCAGGGGGCAATCAGCCCCAGCATTTT. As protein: CASSQTAGGNQPQHF.

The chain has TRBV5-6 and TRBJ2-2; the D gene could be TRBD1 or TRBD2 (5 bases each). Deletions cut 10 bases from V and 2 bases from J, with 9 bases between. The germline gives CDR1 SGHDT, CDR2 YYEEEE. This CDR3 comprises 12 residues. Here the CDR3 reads CASRGNTGELFF. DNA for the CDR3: TGTGCCTCGAGGGGTAACACCGGGGAGCTGTTTTTT.

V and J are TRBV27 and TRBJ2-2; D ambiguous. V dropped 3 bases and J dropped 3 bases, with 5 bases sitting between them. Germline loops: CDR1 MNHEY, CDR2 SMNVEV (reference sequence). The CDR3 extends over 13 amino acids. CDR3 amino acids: CASSFRHTGELFF. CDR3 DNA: TGTGCCAGCAGTTTCCGACACACCGGGGAGCTGTTTTTT.

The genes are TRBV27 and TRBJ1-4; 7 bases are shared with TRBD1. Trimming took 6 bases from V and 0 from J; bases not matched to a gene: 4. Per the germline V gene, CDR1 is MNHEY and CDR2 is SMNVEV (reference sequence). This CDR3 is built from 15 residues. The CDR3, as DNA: TGTGCCAGCAGATCCGGGACAGCAACTAATGAAAAACTGTTTTTT. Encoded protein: CASRSGTATNEKLFF. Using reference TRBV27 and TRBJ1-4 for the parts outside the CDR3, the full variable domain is EAQVTQNPRYLITVTGKKLTVTCSQNMNHEYMSWYRQDPGLGLRQIYYSMNVEVTDKGDVPEGYKVSRKEKRNFPLILESPSPNQTSLYFCASRSGTATNEKLFFGSGTQLSVL.

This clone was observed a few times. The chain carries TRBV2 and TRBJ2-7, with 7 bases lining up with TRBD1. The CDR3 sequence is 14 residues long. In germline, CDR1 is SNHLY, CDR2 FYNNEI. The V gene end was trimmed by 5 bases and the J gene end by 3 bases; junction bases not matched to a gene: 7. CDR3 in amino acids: CASSPQGNNYEQYF. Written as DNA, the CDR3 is TGTGCCAGCAGTCCACAGGGGAATAACTACGAGCAGTACTTC.

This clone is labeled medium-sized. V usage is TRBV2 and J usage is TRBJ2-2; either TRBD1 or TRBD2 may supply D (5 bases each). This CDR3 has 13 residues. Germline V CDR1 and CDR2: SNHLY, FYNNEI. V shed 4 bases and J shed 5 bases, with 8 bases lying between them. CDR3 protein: CASSGGRTGELFF. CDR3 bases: TGTGCCAGCAGTGGGGGGAGAACCGGGGAGCTGTTTTTT.

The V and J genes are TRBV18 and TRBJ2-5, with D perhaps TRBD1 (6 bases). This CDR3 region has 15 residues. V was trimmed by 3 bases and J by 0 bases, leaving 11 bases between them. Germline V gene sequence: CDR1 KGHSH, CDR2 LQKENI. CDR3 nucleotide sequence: TGTGCCAGCTCACCGGCAGGGGAATACCAAGAGACCCAGTACTTC. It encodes CASSPAGEYQETQYF.

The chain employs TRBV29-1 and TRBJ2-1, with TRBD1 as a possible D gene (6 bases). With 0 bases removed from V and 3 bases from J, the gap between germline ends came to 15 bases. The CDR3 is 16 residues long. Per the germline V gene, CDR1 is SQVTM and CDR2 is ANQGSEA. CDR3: CSVEDTGTKGYNEQFF. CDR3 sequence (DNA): TGCAGCGTTGAAGACACCGGGACAAAGGGCTACAATGAGCAGTTCTTC.

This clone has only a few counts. The CDR3 protein is CASGQSGTLEEQYF. DNA for the CDR3: TGTGCCAGCGGCCAAAGCGGGACCCTTGAGGAGCAGTACTTC. The genes are TRBV2 and TRBJ2-7; TRBD2 agrees at 7 bases. The V gene's germline CDR1 is SNHLY and CDR2 FYNNEI. V trimming: 8 bases; J trimming: 7 bases; junction bases outside the gene matches: 14. CDR3 length: 14 amino acids.

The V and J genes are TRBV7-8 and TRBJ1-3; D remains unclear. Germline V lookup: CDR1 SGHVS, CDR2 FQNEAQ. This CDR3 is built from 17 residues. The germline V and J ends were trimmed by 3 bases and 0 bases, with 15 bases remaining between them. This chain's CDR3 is CASSFLRQPSSGNTIYF. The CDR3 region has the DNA TGTGCCAGCAGCTTCCTCAGGCAACCGAGCTCTGGAAACACCATATATTTT.

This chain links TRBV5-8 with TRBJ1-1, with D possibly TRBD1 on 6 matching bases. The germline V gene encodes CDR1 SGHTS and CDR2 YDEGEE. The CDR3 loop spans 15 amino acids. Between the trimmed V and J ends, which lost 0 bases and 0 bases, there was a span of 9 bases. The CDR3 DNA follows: TGTGCCAGCAGCTTGGTGGACAGTCTGAACACTGAAGCTTTCTTT. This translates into CASSLVDSLNTEAFF.

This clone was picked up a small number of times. CDR3 amino acids: CASSDREDSPLHF. DNA of the CDR3: TGTGCCAGCAGTGACAGGGAGGATTCACCCCTCCACTTT. The V and J genes are TRBV6-5 and TRBJ1-6; 7 bases align to TRBD1. J gave up 8 bases and V 5 bases, and 3 bases lay outside the gene matches. CDR1 and CDR2 (germline): MNHEY, SVGAGI. The CDR3 sequence is 13 residues long.

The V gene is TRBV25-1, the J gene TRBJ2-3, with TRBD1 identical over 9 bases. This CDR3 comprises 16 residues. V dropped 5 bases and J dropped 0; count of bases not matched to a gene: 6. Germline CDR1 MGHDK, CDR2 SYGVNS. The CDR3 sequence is CASSHRGRDSTDTQYF. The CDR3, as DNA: TGTGCCAGCAGTCACAGGGGGCGGGATAGCACAGATACGCAGTATTTT.

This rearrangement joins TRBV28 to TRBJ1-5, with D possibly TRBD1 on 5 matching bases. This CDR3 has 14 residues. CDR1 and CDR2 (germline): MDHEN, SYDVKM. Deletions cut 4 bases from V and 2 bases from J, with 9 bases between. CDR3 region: CASSYGGGNQPQHF. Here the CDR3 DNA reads TGTGCCAGCAGTTATGGGGGGGGCAATCAGCCCCAGCATTTT.

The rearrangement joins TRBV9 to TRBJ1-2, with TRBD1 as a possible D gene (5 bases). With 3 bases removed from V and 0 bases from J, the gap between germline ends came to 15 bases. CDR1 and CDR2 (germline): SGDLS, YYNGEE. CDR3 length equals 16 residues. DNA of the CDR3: TGTGCCAGCAGCGACCCCGGGGAGGGGACTAACTATGGCTACACCTTC. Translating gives CASSDPGEGTNYGYTF.

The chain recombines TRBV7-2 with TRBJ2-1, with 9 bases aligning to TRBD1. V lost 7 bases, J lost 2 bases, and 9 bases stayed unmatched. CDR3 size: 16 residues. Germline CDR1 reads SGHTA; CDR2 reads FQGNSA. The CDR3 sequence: CASTPRGDRAYNEQFF. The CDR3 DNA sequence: TGTGCCAGCACTCCACGGGGGGACAGGGCCTACAATGAGCAGTTCTTC.

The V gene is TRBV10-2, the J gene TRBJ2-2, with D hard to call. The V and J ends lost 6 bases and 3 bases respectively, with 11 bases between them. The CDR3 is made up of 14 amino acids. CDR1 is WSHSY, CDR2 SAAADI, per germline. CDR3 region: CASSRRADTGELFF. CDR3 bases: TGCGCCAGCAGCCGTAGGGCGGACACCGGGGAGCTGTTTTTT.

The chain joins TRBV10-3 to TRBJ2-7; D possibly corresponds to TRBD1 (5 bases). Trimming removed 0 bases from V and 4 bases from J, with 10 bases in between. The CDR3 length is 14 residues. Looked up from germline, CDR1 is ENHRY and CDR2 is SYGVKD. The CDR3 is CAISESTVVYEQYF. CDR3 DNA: TGTGCCATCAGTGAGTCGACAGTGGTATACGAGCAGTACTTC.

The CDR3 is CASSFPDRDGYTF. The DNA of the CDR3 is TGCGCCAGCAGCTTCCCGGACAGGGATGGCTACACCTTC. This chain connects TRBV4-1 to TRBJ1-2, with 8 nucleotides matching TRBD1. From germline, CDR1 is MGHRA and CDR2 YSYEKL. V dropped 5 bases and J dropped 6; count of bases not matched to a gene: 5. The CDR3 length is 13 residues.

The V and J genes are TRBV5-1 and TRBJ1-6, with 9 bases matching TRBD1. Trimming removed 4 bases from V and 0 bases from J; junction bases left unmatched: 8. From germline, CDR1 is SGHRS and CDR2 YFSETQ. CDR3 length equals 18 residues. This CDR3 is CASSDSGTGSSYNSPLHF. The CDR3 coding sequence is TGCGCCAGCAGCGACTCCGGGACAGGGAGCTCCTATAATTCACCCCTCCACTTT.

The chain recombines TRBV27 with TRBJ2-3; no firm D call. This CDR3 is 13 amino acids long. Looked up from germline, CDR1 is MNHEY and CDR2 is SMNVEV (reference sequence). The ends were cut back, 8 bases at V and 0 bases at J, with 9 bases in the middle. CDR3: CASGQQSTDTQYF. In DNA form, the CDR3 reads TGTGCCAGCGGCCAGCAGAGCACAGATACGCAGTATTTT.

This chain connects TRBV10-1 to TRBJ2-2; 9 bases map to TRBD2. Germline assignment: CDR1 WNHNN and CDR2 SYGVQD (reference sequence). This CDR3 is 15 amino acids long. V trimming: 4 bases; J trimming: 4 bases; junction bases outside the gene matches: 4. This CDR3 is CASSASGASTGELFF. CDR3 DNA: TGCGCCAGCAGTGCTAGCGGGGCATCCACCGGGGAGCTGTTTTTT.

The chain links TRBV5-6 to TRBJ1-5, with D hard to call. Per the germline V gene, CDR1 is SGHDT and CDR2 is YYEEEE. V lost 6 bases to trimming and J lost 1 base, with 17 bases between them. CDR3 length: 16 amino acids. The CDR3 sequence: CASTNRRVDSNQPQHF. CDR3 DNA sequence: TGTGCCAGCACTAATCGAAGGGTGGACAGCAATCAGCCCCAGCATTTT.